The T cell receptor (beta chain) described here comes from a study of blood T cell repertoires in COVID-19. The CDR3 has 15 residues. V lost 6 bases and J lost 4, with 18 bases in between. Germline assignment: CDR1 MNHEY and CDR2 SVGEGT. TCRdb keeps only in-frame clones here, not all; method: immunoSEQ multiplex PCR. The sample shows 250,000 or so clones, about 88% of them seen only once. Sequenced sample: peripheral blood. The gene calls are TRBV6-2 or TRBV6-3 and TRBJ2-5, with D possibly matching TRBD2 (6 bases). This TCR was recovered from a woman aged 70-85 years with active or convalescent COVID-19. The CDR3 loop reads CASSQGVYGGETQYF. CDR3 in DNA: TGTGCCAGCAGCCAGGGCGTTTACGGGGGAGAGACCCAGTACTTC.